The 30 T cell receptor beta chains below come from one sample, sequenced in a study of tumor-infiltrating lymphocytes in primary liver carcinoma. Unsorted whole blood yielded the blood RNA, and germline DNA was also extracted. With 500 to 650 ng total RNA as template and a constant-region primer, TCR beta cDNA was made. Nested multiplex PCR, run for three rounds with slightly modified ARM-PCR, yielded TCR beta libraries. Primers for the first two PCR rounds were TRBV1-TRBV30 forward primers and a C-beta reverse primer (roughly 9 cycles per round). Via MiXCR, TCRdb re-called the multiplex PCR reads, giving one row per CDR3 protein. The sample yields approximately 340,000 distinct CDR3 sequences, almost 65% seen once. Sequenced material: peripheral blood. These receptors were collected from a man between 40 and 49 years old with primary liver carcinoma and hepatitis B virus infection.

Note on this clonotype: One base away lies a much larger clone, so this may be a sequencing read error. The chain links TRBV6-1 to TRBJ2-7; D is unclear. Germline CDR1 MNHNS, CDR2 SASEGT. The CDR3 is 14 amino acids. Deletions cut 2 bases from V and 3 bases from J, with 11 bases between. The CDR3 is CASSESPGHYEQYF. CDR3 DNA sequence: TGTGCCAGCAGTGAATCCCCCGGCCACTACGAGCAGTACTTC.

Comments on this clonotype: This is likely a read error, given that the CDR3 carries no conserved phenylalanine or tryptophan at its end. This chain uses TRBV5-1 with TRBJ2-7; 11 bases align to TRBD2. V shed 4 bases and J 0 bases; nucleotides not matched to a gene: 9. CDR1 and CDR2 (germline): SGHRS, YFSETQ. The CDR3 has 17 amino acids. The CDR3: CASSQPTSGAYSYEQYL. The CDR3 nucleotides are TGCGCCAGCAGCCAACCGACTAGCGGGGCTTACTCCTACGAGCAGTACTTA.

The chain couples TRBV7-9 to TRBJ1-1; maybe TRBD1 (5 bases). The ends were cut back, 7 bases at V and 12 bases at J, with 18 bases in the middle. Germline V gene sequence: CDR1 SEHNR, CDR2 FQNEAQ (reference sequence). The CDR3 spans 12 residues. The CDR3 bases are TGTGCCAGCACCTCTTTGGGCTGGGGCTCTTTCTTT. Its translation: CASTSLGWGSFF.

This clonotype is a singleton in its sample. Just one base apart from a much larger clone, this may be a read error. The chain employs TRBV6-2 or TRBV6-3 and TRBJ1-2, with TRBD1 as a possible D gene (6 bases). The CDR3 covers 13 residues. CDR1 is MNHEY, CDR2 SVGEGT, per germline. V dropped 2 bases and J dropped 8 bases, with 12 bases sitting between them. The CDR3 DNA reads TGTGCCAGCAGTTACAACAGGGCTGGGGGCTACACCTTC. Protein sequence: CASSYNRAGGYTF.

The V and J genes are TRBV4-1 and TRBJ2-3; D possibly corresponds to TRBD2 (6 bases). The CDR3 is made up of 15 amino acids. Between the trimmed V and J ends, which lost 4 bases and 2 bases, there was a span of 13 bases. Germline V gene data show CDR1 as MGHRA and CDR2 as YSYEKL. The CDR3: CASSRSTSFTDTQYF. The CDR3 DNA is TGCGCCAGCAGCCGGAGTACTAGCTTCACAGATACGCAGTATTTT.

In regard to this clonotype: Mismatch with germline at one junction end may stem from a read error. V gene TRBV5-1 combines with J gene TRBJ2-2; tentative D call: TRBD2 (5 bases). The CDR3 sequence is 13 residues long. The germline V gene has CDR1 SGHRS and CDR2 YFSETQ. CDR3 amino acids: CASSSAGTGELFF. Written as DNA, the CDR3 is TGCGCCAGCAGCTCGGCTGGCACCGGGGAACTGTTTTTT.

For this clonotype: This may be a read error, as it is one base from a much larger clone. This rearrangement joins TRBV4-1 to TRBJ2-2; TRBD2 might be the D (6 bases). The CDR3 is 17 amino acids. Germline V CDR1 and CDR2: MGHRA, YSYEKL. The CDR3 sequence is CASNQPFRGAQGGKLFF. Here the CDR3 DNA reads TGCGCCAGCAACCAACCTTTCCGAGGGGCGCAGGGCGGGAAGCTGTTTTTT.

A note on this clonotype: The junction departs from germline at one end; a sequencing error may be responsible. The rearrangement uses TRBV11-2 and TRBJ1-4; 7 bases line up with TRBD1. The germline V gene encodes CDR1 SGHAT and CDR2 FQNNGV. CDR3 length: 16 amino acids. The CDR3 sequence is CANSNRRQGRNEKLFF. The CDR3 nucleotides are TGTGCCAACAGCAATCGCAGACAGGGCAGGAATGAAAAACTGTTTTTT.

As to this clonotype: A read error may produce the germline difference seen at one junction end. The chain has TRBV4-1 and TRBJ2-1; 9 nucleotides line up with TRBD2. CDR3 size: 18 residues. Germline-derived CDR1 and CDR2 are MGHRA and YSYEKL. CDR3: CAGSQDASGASSYNEQFF. The CDR3 DNA sequence: TGCGCCGGCAGCCAAGATGCTAGCGGGGCCAGCTCCTACAATGAGCAGTTCTTC.

Note on this clonotype: The conserved phenylalanine or tryptophan is not found at the CDR3 terminus, so this likely reflects a read error. The DNA is left out, because the CDR3 cannot be placed on it with certainty; the CDR3 is given as TCRdb lists it. This chain links TRBV11-3 with TRBJ1-2; TRBD1, the table's D call, lacks a check against the DNA. Germline-derived CDR1 and CDR2 are SGHNT and YENEEA. The CDR3 totals 15 residues, both ends included. The CDR3: CVSRTGQGVDYGYTC.

This clonotype was picked up one time. One end of the junction varies from germline; a read error may be responsible. V is TRBV6-5 and J is TRBJ2-5; 7 bases agree with TRBD2. This CDR3 has 16 amino acids. Per the germline V gene, CDR1 is MNHEY and CDR2 is SVGAGI. The CDR3 region is CTSSPRTRGNQETKYF. Written as DNA, the CDR3 is TGTACCAGCAGCCCCCGGACTAGGGGCAACCAAGAGACCAAGTACTTC.

J is TRBJ2-1 and V is TRBV15, with a possible D match to TRBD1 (6 bases). The CDR3 runs 17 residues. Germline loops: CDR1 LNHNV, CDR2 YYDKDF (reference sequence). V was shortened by 3 bases and J by 8 bases, with 23 bases between the two germline ends. CDR3 loop: CATSSEQGFSLRDEQFF. The CDR3 nucleotides read TGTGCCACCAGCAGCGAACAGGGATTCTCGCTGCGCGATGAGCAGTTCTTC.

The rearrangement links TRBV4-3 to TRBJ2-3, with D maybe TRBD2 (7 bases). This CDR3 contains 17 residues. Germline-derived CDR1 and CDR2 are LGHNA and YSLEER. Between the trimmed V and J ends, which lost 1 base and 3 bases, there was a span of 17 bases. CDR3 region: CASSQGMGGPGTDTQYF. In nucleotides, the CDR3 is TGCGCCAGCAGCCAAGGGATGGGGGGGCCGGGGACAGATACGCAGTATTTT.

On this clonotype itself: Without the conserved terminal phenylalanine or tryptophan, this CDR3 likely stems from a read error. V usage is TRBV11-2 and J usage is TRBJ2-1; D remains ambiguous. This CDR3 is built from 13 residues. The germline gives CDR1 SGHAT, CDR2 FQNNGV. The CDR3 loop is CASSLSLYNVQFL. In DNA form, the CDR3 reads TGCGCCAGCAGCTTAAGCCTCTACAATGTGCAGTTCCTC.

As for this clonotype: Just one base apart from a much larger clone, this may be a read error. This sequence joins TRBV6-2 or TRBV6-3 and TRBJ2-6, with 8 bases lining up with TRBD1. CDR1 and CDR2 (germline): MNHEY, SVGEGT. The CDR3 length is 11 residues. For the CDR3, the DNA is TGTGTCAGCACACAGGGGGTTGTCCTGACTTTC. It translates to CVSTQGVVLTF.

The J gene is TRBJ1-6, the V gene TRBV6-6, with D uncertain. V was pared by 2 bases and J by 0 bases, with 8 bases between. This CDR3 contains 16 residues. The V gene's germline CDR1 is MNHNY and CDR2 SVGAGI (reference sequence). CDR3 loop: CASSYLSSSYNSPLHF. CDR3 nucleotides: TGTGCCAGCAGTTACCTATCCAGCTCCTATAATTCACCCCTCCACTTT.

This clonotype occurred once. This sequence may be a read error, since a much larger clone differs from it by one base. This sequence joins TRBV6-6 and TRBJ1-1, with D unresolved. Germline CDR1 and CDR2: MNHNY and SVGAGI (reference sequence). The CDR3 has 15 amino acids. CDR3 nucleotides: TGTGCCAGCAGTTACTCCGAGAGAATGAACACTGAAGCTTACTTT. Its translation: CASSYSERMNTEAYF.

A remark on this clonotype: The conserved final phenylalanine or tryptophan is absent from the CDR3, which likely points to a read error. The chain joins TRBV6-1 to TRBJ2-7; 12 bases match TRBD2. The J segment lost 0 bases and the V segment lost 6 bases, leaving 9 bases of the junction unmatched. From germline, CDR1 is MNHNS and CDR2 SASEGT. This CDR3 spans 17 amino acids. DNA of the CDR3: TGTGCCAGCAGCGTGACTAGCGGGGGCGCGAGCTCCTACGAGCAGTACTCC. This translates into CASSVTSGGASSYEQYS.

About this clonotype itself: This may arise from a read error, as a much more abundant clone is one base away. CDR3 region: CSVEGGDNYDYTF. CDR3 nucleotides: TGCAGCGTTGAAGGTGGGGATAACTATGACTACACCTTC. The rearrangement links TRBV29-1 to TRBJ1-2; D unclear. The germline CDR1 and CDR2 sequences are SQVTM and ANQGSEA. The CDR3 runs to 13 residues.

On this clonotype itself: This may be a read error, as it is one base from a much larger clone. The V call is TRBV10-1, the J call TRBJ2-1, with 7 bases that match TRBD2. Looked up from germline, CDR1 is WNHNN and CDR2 is SYGVQD (reference sequence). This CDR3 has 15 amino acids. CDR3 sequence reads: CTSSTGGSAYNEQFF. The CDR3 DNA reads as TGCACCAGCAGTACGGGCGGGAGCGCCTACAATGAGCAGTTCTTC.

Note on this clonotype: A read error may explain this, as a much larger clone is one base away. The chain has TRBV4-3 and TRBJ1-2, with D unresolved. Germline CDR1 and CDR2: LGHNA and YSLEER. The length of the CDR3 is 13 residues. The CDR3 spells CAGSQDMDYGYTF. The CDR3 DNA sequence: TGCGCCGGCAGCCAAGATATGGATTATGGCTACACCTTC.

Turning to this clonotype: A much larger clone lies a single base off, so this may be a read error. The chain has TRBV6-1 and TRBJ2-3; 7 nucleotides line up with TRBD2. The CDR3 contains 15 residues. Germline-derived CDR1 and CDR2 are MNHNS and SASEGT. This CDR3 is CASSEARTRIDTHYF. The CDR3 DNA reads as TGTGCCAGCAGTGAAGCGCGGACTAGGATCGATACGCATTATTTT.

The chain carries TRBV5-5 and TRBJ2-1; TRBD2 is a possible D gene (7 bases). This CDR3 is 16 amino acids long. The V gene lost 4 bases and the J gene lost 5 bases, with 19 bases spanning the gap. CDR1 and CDR2 (germline): SGHKS, YYEKEE (reference sequence). The CDR3 nucleotides read TGTGCCAGCAGCCCGGGGGGCGGGAGTTCCCACAATGAGCAGTTCTTC. It encodes CASSPGGGSSHNEQFF.

As to this clonotype: This may come from a read error, since a much larger clone is one base off. This rearrangement joins TRBV6-1 to TRBJ2-7, with D possibly matching TRBD1 (5 bases). This CDR3 region has 13 residues. Germline-derived CDR1 and CDR2 are MNHNS and SASEGT. CDR3 bases: TGTGCCAGCACCGACAGTTACCTCTACGGGCAGTACTTC. It encodes CASTDSYLYGQYF.

In regard to this clonotype: A much larger clone lies a single base off, so this may be a read error. J is TRBJ2-3 and V is TRBV6-2 or TRBV6-3; 8 nucleotides match TRBD1. The V gene's germline CDR1 is MNHEY and CDR2 SVGEGT. V lost 2 bases and J lost 5; bases outside the gene matches: 6. The CDR3 length is 15 residues. The CDR3 reads CASSYPGGAVDTQYF. The CDR3 DNA sequence: TGTGCCAGCAGTTACCCAGGGGGCGCGGTAGATACGCAGTATTTT.

With regard to this clonotype: An end of the junction differs from the germline gene, which may be a read error. The V call is TRBV11-2, the J call TRBJ2-6; D may be TRBD1 (6 bases). CDR3 size: 18 residues. The V gene's germline CDR1 is SGHAT and CDR2 FQNNGV. The CDR3 DNA follows: TGTGCCTGCAGCCCCCTAGGGCAGGGGCCATCTGGGGCCAACGTCCTGACTTTC. This codes for CACSPLGQGPSGANVLTF. Full variable domain (rest looked up from reference TRBV11-2 and TRBJ2-6): EAGVAQSPRYKIIEKRQSVAFWCNPISGHATLYWYQQILGQGPKLLIQFQNNGVVDDSQLPKDRFSAERLKGVDSTLKIQPAKLEDSAVYLCACSPLGQGPSGANVLTFGAGSRLTVL.

About this clonotype itself: A much larger clone differs by one base, so this may be a read error. The chain joins TRBV6-1 to TRBJ1-2; D is undetermined. The CDR3 loop spans 14 amino acids. Germline V lookup: CDR1 MNHNS, CDR2 SASEGT. The CDR3 region is CANSESTRTYGYTF. CDR3 in DNA: TGTGCCAACAGTGAATCAACCCGGACCTATGGCTACACCTTC.

Concerning this clonotype: A read error may produce the germline difference seen at one junction end. The chain links TRBV11-2 to TRBJ2-3; TRBD1 matches 7 bases. Germline V gene lookup returns CDR1 SGHAT and CDR2 FQNNGV. The CDR3 has 16 amino acids. The CDR3 DNA follows: TGTGCCTGCAGCTTAGTTTTTAGGGGGCCATCAGATACGCAGTATTTT. This sequence encodes CACSLVFRGPSDTQYF.

Ten or more counts support this clonotype. The chain combines TRBV10-3 with TRBJ2-1; 8 nucleotides align to TRBD2. In germline, CDR1 is ENHRY, CDR2 SYGVKD. After removal of 3 bases from V and 6 bases from J, the junction contained 4 bases not matched to a gene. The length of the CDR3 is 14 residues. The CDR3 protein is CAISDSLAGNEQFF. The CDR3 DNA sequence: TGTGCCATCAGTGACTCCCTAGCGGGCAATGAGCAGTTCTTC.

The CDR3 spells CASNQELSSYNEQFF. The DNA for the CDR3 is TGTGCCAGCAACCAGGAGCTGAGCTCCTACAATGAGCAGTTCTTC. The chain has TRBV14 and TRBJ2-1; no firm D call. V lost 7 bases, J lost 0 bases, and 13 bases lay in between. The CDR3 contains 15 residues. CDR1 is SGHDN and CDR2 is FVKESK in the germline V gene. The entire variable domain, with the rest obtained from reference TRBV14 and TRBJ2-1, is as follows: EAGVTQFPSHSVIEKGQTVTLRCDPISGHDNLYWYRRVMGKEIKFLLHFVKESKQDESGMPNNRFLAERTGGTYSTLKVQPAELEDSGVYFCASNQELSSYNEQFFGPGTRLTVL.